This is a list of T cell receptor beta chains from one sample in a study of multiple sclerosis patients with progressive multifocal leukoencephalopathy. Measured with immunoSEQ multiplex PCR; TCRdb has only the in-frame clones, and not every one. The sample includes under 35,000 clones, 85% to 95% of them seen just once. The sample comprised PBMCs. The receptors were sampled from a young man with multiple sclerosis. Each CDR3 is given with its conserved first and last residue. A D gene is named only where the DNA matches it firmly. Not every row has a clone size; where given, it reads once, few, many or a size class.

DNA,CDR3,size,D,J,V
TGTGCCAGCAGCTCAGGAGGGGGCCCCTCCTATGGCTACACCTTC,CASSSGGGPSYGYTF,few,TRBD1,TRBJ1-2,TRBV9
TGTGCCAGCAGCTCTGGACTAGCGGGAGCTGGATACGAGCAGTACTTC,CASSSGLAGAGYEQYF,-,TRBD2,TRBJ2-7,TRBV7-6
TGCGCCAGCAGCCCTACAGGGGCCGGGTCTGGGGCCAACGTCCTGACTTTC,CASSPTGAGSGANVLTF,-,TRBD1,TRBJ2-6,TRBV5-1
TGTGCCAGCAGCTTGGACAGGGCCTCTGGAAACACCATATATTTT,CASSLDRASGNTIYF,-,-,TRBJ1-3,TRBV5-8
TGTGCCAGCAGTTACTCATACCAAGAGACCCAGTACTTC,CASSYSYQETQYF,-,-,TRBJ2-5,TRBV6-5
TGTGCCAGCAGCGTAGCTGGGGGAGCGGTTGTGGAGACCCAGTACTTC,CASSVAGGAVVETQYF,once,-,TRBJ2-5,TRBV9
TGCGCCAGCAGCCAAGATCGACGGACTGTCACCTACGAGCAGTACTTC,CASSQDRRTVTYEQYF,-,-,TRBJ2-7,TRBV4-3
TGCACCACCACGGTGGGGACTAGAGGATACAATGAGCAGTTCTTC,CTTTVGTRGYNEQFF,-,TRBD2,TRBJ2-1,TRBV29-1
TGTGCCAGCAGTTCTGAGGACCGGGTTCTGAGGGGCTACACCTTC,CASSSEDRVLRGYTF,-,-,TRBJ1-2,TRBV6-5
TGTGCCAGCAGCCAAGAGTCTTGGGGCTCCTACAATGAGCAGTTCTTC,CASSQESWGSYNEQFF,-,-,TRBJ2-1,TRBV4-2